In this sample, the clone carrying this T cell receptor (beta chain) turned up many times. RNA transcripts gave rise to amplified TCR beta CDR3 regions. The study used the HTBI primer set for a first-round RT-PCR of the TCR CDR3. TCRdb reprocessed the multiplex PCR reads with MiXCR, giving one entry per CDR3 protein. This sample has a few hundred thousand distinct CDR3 sequences, with 14% to 15% found just once. The CDR3 is made up of 16 amino acids. Unmatched junction bases numbered 5, after V lost 5 bases and J lost 3 bases. The germline V gene encodes CDR1 MDHEN and CDR2 SYDVKM. This sample was included in a study of T cells in Graves' hyperthyroidism and ophthalmopathy.

Sequenced sample: blood. This chain connects TRBV28 to TRBJ2-1, with TRBD2 identical over 12 bases. This receptor was obtained from a woman in her thirties with Graves' hyperthyroidism. Here the CDR3 DNA reads TGTGCCAGCAGTGCCCTAGCGGGAGGGCGCTACAATGAGCAGTTCTTC. It translates to CASSALAGGRYNEQFF.